Listed below are T cell receptor beta chains from one sample, sequenced in a study of OX40 agonist ivuxolimab in advanced cancers. The data were produced by immunoSEQ multiplex PCR, yet TCRdb's version contains in-frame clones alone and is incomplete. The sample lists tens of thousands of clones, roughly 92% occurring once. The sample was CD4+ or CD8+ T cells sorted from blood, taken in a trial of the OX40 agonist ivuxolimab. Receptor source: an adult with an advanced solid tumor such as melanoma, head and neck, liver or kidney cancer. CDR3s include the opening cysteine and the closing phenylalanine or tryptophan. Fields, in order: clone size, V gene, D gene, J gene, CDR3 protein, CDR3 DNA. A D gene is named only where the DNA matches it firmly. Clone size is given for some rows only: seen once, a few or many times, or a class if the clone is expanded.

>few|TRBV7-9|-|TRBJ1-4
CASSDGPKLFF
TGTGCCAGCAGCGATGGCCCTAAACTGTTTTTT
>-|TRBV28|-|TRBJ2-4
CASSLIRENIQYF
TGTGCCAGCAGTTTAATCAGGGAAAACATTCAGTACTTC
>-|TRBV7-2|TRBD2|TRBJ2-7
CASSLLSGAAYEQYF
TGTGCCAGCAGCTTACTGAGCGGGGCCGCCTACGAGCAGTACTTC
>-|TRBV7-9|-|TRBJ1-1
CASSPRVSAGTEAFF
TGTGCCAGCAGCCCCCGAGTCTCAGCCGGGACTGAAGCTTTCTTT
>-|TRBV10-3|-|TRBJ2-2
CAISALANTGELFF
TGTGCCATCAGTGCACTCGCGAACACCGGGGAGCTGTTTTTT
>-|TRBV28|TRBD1|TRBJ1-2
CASRSGTGNYGYTF
TGTGCCAGCAGGTCTGGGACAGGAAACTATGGCTACACCTTC
>-|TRBV5-5|-|TRBJ2-7
CASSSTEIYEQYF
TGTGCCAGCAGCTCGACAGAGATCTACGAGCAGTACTTC
>-|TRBV5-1|-|TRBJ2-2
CASSLVAENTGELFF
TGCGCCAGCAGCTTAGTTGCAGAGAACACCGGGGAGCTGTTTTTT
>-|TRBV7-3|-|TRBJ1-6
CASSLTGGSPLHF
TGTGCCAGCAGCTTAACTGGCGGTTCACCCCTCCACTTT
>-|TRBV2|TRBD2|TRBJ2-1
CASSERREGFGEQFF
TGTGCCAGCAGTGAACGGCGGGAGGGCTTTGGAGAGCAGTTCTTC
>-|TRBV21-1|-|TRBJ2-7
CASTPSSRVKQYF
TGTGCCAGCACCCCCAGCTCCCGAGTGAAGCAGTACTTC